These 16 T cell receptor delta chains came from one sample sequenced in a study of Vδ1+ human thymocytes. Their specific antigens are unknown. Sequences come from RNA converted to cDNA by reverse transcription. CDR3 amplicons came from multiplex PCR with pooled V-gene forward and constant-region reverse primers. TCRdb reanalysed the multiplex PCR reads with CATT. The sample carries about 58,000 delta-chain clones, about 14% recorded once. Whole-study findings and limits: In the thymus, TRG and TRD repertoires looked highly polyclonal with Gaussian CDR3 lengths.

Sequenced sample: Vdelta1+ gamma-delta thymocytes from the thymus. Subset defined: FACS-sorted CD3+ TCRalphabeta- TCRVdelta1+ TCRVdelta2- thymocytes. The source is a girl less than two years old who had congenital heart surgery.

This clone appeared a few times. This chain joins TRDV1 and TRDJ1; TRDD3 aligns across 10 bases. CDR1 is TSWWSYY and CDR2 is QGS in the germline V gene. The CDR3 totals 17 residues. The junction had 16 bases not matched to a gene; V was cut back by 3 bases and J by 9 bases. The CDR3 here is CALGEPSRLGDKNELIF. The DNA of the CDR3 is TGTGCTCTTGGGGAGCCCTCTCGGCTGGGGGATAAAAACGAACTCATCTTT.

The table lists this clone with a few counts. The chain employs TRDV1 and TRDJ1; D is possibly TRDD2 or TRDD3 (9 bases each). CDR1 is TSWWSYY, CDR2 QGS, per germline. V was pared by 3 bases and J by 0 bases, with 32 bases between. The CDR3 loop spans 22 amino acids. CDR3 in amino acids: CALGDCGLPTVWGMRYTDKLIF. In nucleotides, the CDR3 is TGTGCTCTTGGGGACTGCGGCCTTCCTACAGTCTGGGGGATGCGGTACACCGATAAACTCATCTTT.

This clone was seen only a few times. The genes are TRDV1 and TRDJ1, with D uncertain. V lost 3 bases and J 0 bases, leaving 8 bases between the germline ends. Per germline, CDR1 TSWWSYY and CDR2 QGS. The CDR3 runs to 14 residues. For the CDR3, the DNA is TGTGCTCTTGGGGACTCGTTATACACCGATAAACTCATCTTT. This gives the protein CALGDSLYTDKLIF.

This clone has more than one count but fewer than ten. V gene TRDV1 combines with J gene TRDJ1, with a tentative D call TRDD3 (5 bases). This CDR3 spans 16 amino acids. Germline loops: CDR1 TSWWSYY, CDR2 QGS. V was trimmed by 6 bases and J by 7 bases, leaving 24 bases between them. For the CDR3, the DNA is TGTGCTCTTGGTCCCGCTTTAATACGGGGGTCGACTAAACTCATCTTT. Residues: CALGPALIRGSTKLIF.

The sample holds a few counts of this clone. This rearrangement joins TRDV1 to TRDJ1; D not resolved. Deletions cut 6 bases from V and 4 bases from J, with 9 bases between. The CDR3 runs 12 residues. The germline CDR1 and CDR2 sequences are TSWWSYY and QGS. CDR3 residues: CALGQTHDKLIF. Here the CDR3 DNA reads TGTGCTCTTGGCCAGACCCACGATAAACTCATCTTT.

This clone came up a few times. The chain is built from TRDV1 and TRDJ1; TRDD3 matches at 9 bases. There are 18 residues in the CDR3. With 0 bases clipped from V and 5 bases from J, the junction kept 13 bases outside the gene matches. Germline-derived CDR1 and CDR2 are TSWWSYY and QGS. The CDR3 reads CALGELPRGYAGSDKLIF. For the CDR3, the DNA is TGTGCTCTTGGGGAACTTCCTCGGGGATACGCGGGGTCTGATAAACTCATCTTT.

The J gene is TRDJ1, the V gene TRDV1; either TRDD2 or TRDD3 may fit D (5 bases each). Germline CDR1 and CDR2: TSWWSYY and QGS. Trimming stripped 0 bases from V and 5 bases from J, with 28 bases between. This CDR3 has 20 residues. CDR3 DNA: TGTGCTCTTGGGGAACTCCTTCTTCTTCGGGGACTGAAAGGACCGGATAAACTCATCTTT. Its translation is CALGELLLLRGLKGPDKLIF.

The chain couples TRDV1 to TRDJ1; TRDD3 matches 7 bases. In germline, CDR1 is TSWWSYY, CDR2 QGS. The V segment lost 2 bases and the J segment 8 bases; nucleotides outside the gene matches: 17. CDR3 length: 17 residues. CDR3 DNA: TGTGCTCTTGGGGAAAGGGACTACGAGAGGGGGATTTTGAAACTCATCTTT. It yields the protein CALGERDYERGILKLIF.

The chain has TRDV1 and TRDJ1; D possibly matches TRDD2 or TRDD3 (7 bases each). The CDR3 length is 19 residues. V was shortened by 0 bases and J by 6 bases, with 26 bases between the two germline ends. The germline gives CDR1 TSWWSYY, CDR2 QGS. CDR3 sequence (DNA): TGTGCTCTTGGGGAACTACCCCGTTTTCCTACGTGTGGGATACATAAACTCATCTTT. Translating gives CALGELPRFPTCGIHKLIF.

This clone was recorded a few times. The V call is TRDV1, the J call TRDJ1; TRDD3 matches 13 bases. The CDR3 spans 24 residues. Looked up from germline, CDR1 is TSWWSYY and CDR2 is QGS. Unmatched junction bases numbered 28, after V lost 6 bases and J lost 0 bases. Here the CDR3 reads CALGSQGATYWGIRVSEDTDKLIF. For the CDR3, the DNA is TGTGCTCTTGGCTCCCAGGGGGCTACGTACTGGGGGATACGCGTATCCGAGGACACCGATAAACTCATCTTT.

The chain is built from TRDV1 and TRDJ1, with 11 bases fitting TRDD3. The V segment lost 3 bases and the J segment 10 bases; nucleotides outside the gene matches: 19. Germline V gene sequence: CDR1 TSWWSYY, CDR2 QGS. This CDR3 comprises 18 residues. DNA of the CDR3: TGTGCTCTTGGGGAGGGCTCGACGTTGTCTGGGGGATACAGGGGACTCATCTTT. Translation gives CALGEGSTLSGGYRGLIF.

This clone appeared a few times. The chain carries TRDV1 and TRDJ1; 9 bases are a match to TRDD3. The CDR3 length is 19 residues. Per the germline V gene, CDR1 is TSWWSYY and CDR2 is QGS. J was trimmed by 3 bases and V by 2 bases; bases with no gene match: 16. CDR3 coding DNA: TGTGCTCTTGGGGAATCGGGCTACTGGGGGAAGGGGAATGCCGATAAACTCATCTTT. It codes for CALGESGYWGKGNADKLIF.

A few counts support this clone. This chain joins TRDV1 and TRDJ1; possible D gene TRDD3, 6 bases. CDR3 size: 18 residues. Germline-derived CDR1 and CDR2 are TSWWSYY and QGS. The V end was cut by 1 base, the J end by 0 bases, with 18 bases between. The CDR3 DNA follows: TGTGCTCTTGGGGAACGATCAGGATACCCCCCATACACCGATAAACTCATCTTT. Translated: CALGERSGYPPYTDKLIF.

This sequence joins TRDV1 and TRDJ2; possible D gene TRDD2, 5 bases. Germline CDR1 TSWWSYY, CDR2 QGS. The CDR3 runs 14 residues. V shed 5 bases and J shed 13 bases, with 20 bases lying between them. This chain's CDR3 is CALGPHGPTPPLFF. The DNA of the CDR3 is TGTGCTCTTGGGCCCCATGGCCCTACCCCACCACTCTTCTTT.

V and J are TRDV2 and TRDJ1; 8 nucleotides agree with TRDD3. Trimming took 0 bases from V and 4 from J; bases not matched to a gene: 12. The CDR3 runs 17 residues. Germline CDR1 and CDR2: GEAIGNYY and EKD. In nucleotides, the CDR3 is TGTGCCTGTGACACCGTGAAGGGAACTGGGGGGTTCGATAAACTCATCTTT. This encodes CACDTVKGTGGFDKLIF.

In the case of this clone: Relative to the germline gene, one junction end is altered; a read error may explain this. This chain uses TRDV1 with TRDJ2, with D tentatively TRDD3 (5 bases). Per germline, CDR1 TSWWSYY and CDR2 QGS. The CDR3 sequence is 18 residues long. CDR3 loop: CALGDPSRGASLTTQLFF. The CDR3 coding sequence is TGTGCTCTTGGGGACCCCAGCAGGGGGGCCTCTTTGACAACACAACTCTTCTTT.